This T cell receptor (beta chain) was retrieved from a study of blood T cell repertoires in COVID-19 (dated by TCRdb to about 2020). Study-level background: Samples from collaborators originated in the United States, Italy and Spain and spanned both the acute and convalescent phases of COVID-19. The material from the prospective study consisted of cDNA or gDNA derived from T cells, B-cell-depleted T cells, or PBMCs. The repertoires were released in a freely available public database intended as a resource for research on the immune response to SARS-CoV-2. Deeply sampled blood TCRbeta repertoires from subjects exposed to, actively infected with, or recovered from COVID-19 were included in the dataset. Where HLA class I and class II types were available, the types were taken from metadata supplied by the sample provider, not from assay-based typing. The samples were drawn from two sources: the first 160 participants of the ongoing ImmuneRACE study, and 950 to 1,500 subjects contributed by 6 global collaborators. Sample metadata almost always included a de-identified subject ID, COVID-19 status, age in years and sex. What the authors observed across the whole study: The amount of clinical and demographic metadata varied by source and participant and was provided uncurated.

Participants in the prospective study were enrolled through a virtual design, were aged roughly 18 to 90 years, and lived in 20 to 30 United States geographic areas. Cohort assignment in the prospective study relied on participant-reported clinical history from a screening survey and a study questionnaire. Recovered participants in ImmuneRACE Cohort 3 were defined as having two consecutive negative NP/OP PCR tests, clearance from a healthcare professional, or resolution of symptoms. Each participant in the prospective study had whole blood, serum and a nasopharyngeal or oropharyngeal swab collected by mobile phlebotomists. Prospective study participants could optionally give additional blood draws and questionnaires over an approximately 2-month period. Prospective study blood samples were shipped either frozen or at room temperature before DNA extraction. TCRbeta CDR3 regions were amplified from genomic DNA using the immunoSEQ Assay, a bias-controlled multiplex PCR. The paper's data handling went like this. Nucleated cell counts per sample were estimated from amplification of reference gene primers within the assay. Sequence reads were collapsed and filtered to measure the absolute abundance of every unique TCRbeta CDR3 rearrangement. For each sample, productive Simpson clonality was calculated by taking the square root of Simpson's diversity index across productive rearrangements. TCRdb's version of the immuneACCESS table is confined to in-frame rearrangements and falls short of the full clone set. An unresolved V gene accounts for under half of the shortfall where checked; the remainder is of unknown origin. V, J and clone size are taken as reported in that table, and D and trimming were inferred from the DNA itself. Present in this sample are roughly 250,000 clones, around 85% of which were seen just once. The ten biggest clones cover 4% to 4.5% of the sample.

The germline V gene encodes CDR1 SGHDT and CDR2 YYEEEE. After removal of 3 bases from V and 0 bases from J, the junction retains 6 bases not matched to a gene. Taken from cysteine to phenylalanine, the CDR3 has 17 residues. The only DNA kept is the CDR3, 51 bases in frame from the first base. A remark on this clone: It has no known antigen specificity. No quality values exist for individual bases; no much larger clone is one base distant.

Material for sequencing was PBMCs or T cells enriched from blood (not recorded which). The sequence derives from a woman between 25 and 40 years old who had recovered from COVID-19. The sequence is built from TRBV5-6 and TRBJ2-7; 13 central bases correspond to TRBD2. CDR3 protein: CASSWGTSGASSYEQYF. The DNA is TGTGCCAGCAGCTGGGGGACTAGCGGGGCCAGCTCCTACGAGCAGTACTTC.